The clone carrying this T cell receptor beta chain was found many times. V lost 5 bases and J lost 1; bases outside the gene matches: 3. The CDR3 consists of 15 residues. CDR1 and CDR2 from the germline V gene are SGHAT and FQNNGV. The time point: before trial treatment. This entry belongs to a study of low-dose radiotherapy and immunotherapy resistance in tumors. Overall study: A dose of 0.5 Gy per fraction was delivered to Cohort 1 every 2 weeks, for a total of 6.5 Gy. Those assigned to Cohort 2 were treated with 1 Gy per fraction every two weeks (13 Gy in total over 26 weeks).

Covering alpha and beta chains, TRAV- and TRBV-specific primers were used for the first-strand cDNA. It was with a constant-region primer and a V-primer adapter that TCRs were amplified over roughly 19 PCR cycles. In TCRdb, the reads were re-called with MiXCR into one record per CDR3 protein. The data show fewer than 90,000 distinct CDR3 sequences, over 15% seen once. The clonotype was recovered from a male donor with prostate cancer. V gene TRBV11-2 combines with J gene TRBJ2-2; 8 nucleotides line up with TRBD1. Sample: PBMCs, taken before treatment. CDR3 region: CASSRDRMNTGELFF. The CDR3 region has the DNA TGTGCCAGCAGCCGGGACAGGATGAACACCGGGGAGCTGTTTTTT.